This T cell receptor (beta chain) is drawn from a study of blood T cell repertoires in COVID-19. Study background: Both acute and convalescent COVID-19 samples were obtained from the United States, Italy and Spain.

This CDR3 is built from 14 residues. Germline V gene data show CDR1 as SEHNR and CDR2 as FQNEAQ (reference sequence). Deletions cut 1 base from V and 1 base from J, with 7 bases between. Original methodology: Quantification of nucleated cells was approximated via reference gene primer amplification. Assay: immunoSEQ multiplex PCR; the TCRdb copy retains only in-frame clones and omits some. V, J and clone size are those of that table, while D and trimming were read from the DNA. There are roughly 190,000 clones in the sample; 75% to 90% occur only once, and 8.2% lies in the top ten. The sequencing sample was made of peripheral blood. The chain has TRBV7-9 and TRBJ2-5, with TRBD2 as a possible D gene (5 bases). This receptor was obtained from a woman in her sixties with acute or convalescent COVID-19. The CDR3 is CASSLGGIQETQYF. CDR3 bases: TGTGCCAGCAGCTTAGGAGGGATCCAAGAGACCCAGTACTTC.